The text below deals with one T cell receptor (beta chain). As yet, its antigen is unknown. The sample comes from a study of Ad26.COV2.S vaccination and SARS-CoV-2 variants. Study results and caveats: Total T cell responses may have been underestimated by the TCR breadth and depth analyses.

The method was immunoSEQ multiplex PCR; TCRdb's version includes in-frame clones alone and lacks a portion of them. This sample has roughly 380,000 clones, with 92% found just once. This CDR3 region has 15 residues. V lost 5 bases and J 4 bases, leaving 17 bases between the germline ends. Per the germline V gene, CDR1 is SGHVS and CDR2 is FNYEAQ. This chain uses TRBV7-6 with TRBJ1-1; a weak D match, TRBD1 (6 bases). The specimen was peripheral blood, collected after recovery from COVID-19. The TCR was taken from a human donor who had recovered from COVID-19. CDR3 region: CASSQRGGGGTEAFF. CDR3 DNA: TGTGCCAGCAGCCAAAGAGGGGGAGGGGGCACTGAAGCTTTCTTT.